One and the same sample provided the 17 T cell receptor beta chains below, sequenced in a study of T cell changes during pregnancy in multiple sclerosis. Repertoires were generated with immunoSEQ multiplex PCR, while TCRdb's copy carries only in-frame clones and drops some. The sample lists approximately 70,000 clones; approximately 90% were seen once. The source was peripheral blood, collected in the first trimester of pregnancy. Receptors were obtained from a female donor in good health, enrolled as a control in a pregnancy study.

This chain joins TRBV5-4 and TRBJ2-3; unclear D gene. Germline V gives CDR1 SGHNT, CDR2 YYREEE (reference sequence). The CDR3 has 12 residues. The V end was cut by 7 bases, the J end by 0 bases, with 6 bases between. The CDR3 sequence: CASHSSTDTQYF. In nucleotides, the CDR3 is TGTGCCAGCCACTCTAGCACAGATACGCAGTATTTT.

The chain uses TRBV4-2 and TRBJ2-7; D perhaps matches TRBD1 (5 bases). CDR3 length: 16 residues. The V end was cut by 3 bases, the J end by 8 bases, with 23 bases between. Germline CDR1 is LGHNA and CDR2 is YNFKEQ. For the CDR3, the DNA is TGTGCCAGCAGCCACAACAAGGGCAGGGCAGGTACTAAGCAGTACTTC. Translating it yields CASSHNKGRAGTKQYF.

V and J are TRBV4-1 and TRBJ1-2, with D unclear. Trimming left V 4 bases short and J 6 bases short, with 15 bases between. The CDR3 totals 14 residues. Germline V CDR1 and CDR2: MGHRA, YSYEKL. CDR3 amino acids: CASSLRPSEDGYTF. The CDR3 bases are TGCGCCAGCAGCCTACGCCCCTCGGAGGATGGCTACACCTTC.

The rearrangement links TRBV6-1 to TRBJ2-3; 9 bases line up with TRBD2. Germline V lookup: CDR1 MNHNS, CDR2 SASEGT. The CDR3 covers 15 residues. J gave up 5 bases and V 5 bases, and 8 bases lay outside the gene matches. In DNA form, the CDR3 reads TGTGCCAGCAGTTTATTAGCGGGAGAGGTAGATACGCAGTATTTT. Amino acids: CASSLLAGEVDTQYF.

CDR3: CASSQGGTGVEQYF. CDR3 nucleotide sequence: TGTGCCAGCAGCCAAGGTGGGACAGGGGTCGAGCAGTACTTC. The chain combines TRBV4-2 with TRBJ2-7; the match to TRBD1 covers 10 bases. This CDR3 region has 14 residues. The J segment lost 6 bases and the V segment lost 1 base, leaving 3 bases of the junction unmatched. Germline-derived CDR1 and CDR2 are LGHNA and YNFKEQ.

The gene calls are TRBV2 and TRBJ2-5, with a possible D match to TRBD2 (5 bases). The CDR3 contains 14 residues. From germline, CDR1 is SNHLY and CDR2 FYNNEI. V lost 6 bases and J 5 bases, leaving 16 bases between the germline ends. CDR3 sequence (DNA): TGTGCCAGCAGGGTAGGAGGACTGGCGGAGACCCAGTACTTC. Amino acid sequence: CASRVGGLAETQYF.

The genes are TRBV25-1 and TRBJ2-2, with 10 bases fitting TRBD2. The germline CDR1 and CDR2 sequences are MGHDK and SYGVNS. The CDR3 has 16 amino acids. Trimming took 6 bases from V and 0 from J; bases not matched to a gene: 4. The CDR3 DNA is TGTGCCAGCAGCCATAGCGGGAGGACGAACACCGGGGAGCTGTTTTTT. Protein product: CASSHSGRTNTGELFF. Full variable domain (missing parts from reference TRBV25-1 and TRBJ2-2): EADIYQTPRYLVIGTGKKITLECSQTMGHDKMYWYQQDPGMELHLIHYSYGVNSTEKGDLSSESTVSRIRTEHFPLTLESARPSHTSQYLCASSHSGRTNTGELFFGEGSRLTVL.

The V call is TRBV7-9, the J call TRBJ2-7, with D tentatively TRBD2 (6 bases). V shed 5 bases and J shed 5 bases, with 16 bases lying between them. CDR1 SEHNR and CDR2 FQNEAQ come from the germline V gene (reference sequence). The CDR3 is made up of 14 amino acids. CDR3 protein: CASSPSGGIHEQYF. For the CDR3, the DNA is TGTGCCAGCAGCCCTAGTGGGGGGATCCACGAGCAGTACTTC. The complete variable domain, with remaining parts taken from reference TRBV7-9 and TRBJ2-7, reads DTGVSQNPRHKITKRGQNVTFRCDPISEHNRLYWYRQTLGQGPEFLTYFQNEAQLEKSRLLSDRFSAERPKGSFSTLEIQRTEQGDSAMYLCASSPSGGIHEQYFGPGTRLTVT.

This chain connects TRBV2 to TRBJ1-5, with D possibly TRBD1 on 6 matching bases. Germline V lookup: CDR1 SNHLY, CDR2 FYNNEI. This CDR3 spans 13 amino acids. V lost 5 bases to trimming and J lost 5 bases, with 10 bases between them. The CDR3 spells CASSSGVYQPQHF. The CDR3 bases are TGTGCCAGCAGTTCAGGGGTTTATCAGCCCCAGCATTTT.

This chain uses TRBV19 with TRBJ2-3, with 8 positions matching TRBD2. Germline values: CDR1 LNHDA, CDR2 SQIVND (reference sequence). The CDR3 has 14 amino acids. The ends lost 8 bases at V and 4 bases at J; junction bases unmatched: 8. The CDR3 loop is CASLPGGTPDTQYF. The CDR3 DNA follows: TGTGCCAGTCTCCCGGGAGGGACCCCAGATACGCAGTATTTT.

The chain uses TRBV18 and TRBJ2-2, with 7 bases fitting TRBD1. The CDR3 spans 16 residues. Germline CDR1 and CDR2: KGHSH and LQKENI. V was pared by 0 bases and J by 3 bases, with 4 bases of the junction left unmatched. This chain's CDR3 is CASSPPGTEYTGELFF. CDR3 in DNA: TGTGCCAGCTCACCACCCGGGACAGAATACACCGGGGAGCTGTTTTTT.

V usage is TRBV6-1 and J usage is TRBJ2-7, with D perhaps TRBD2 (5 bases). Trimming left V 7 bases short and J 5 bases short, with 15 bases between. The CDR3 contains 13 residues. The germline V gene encodes CDR1 MNHNS and CDR2 SASEGT. CDR3 in DNA: TGTGCCAGCATCTTTTCGGGGTTCAACGAGCAGTACTTC. Amino acids: CASIFSGFNEQYF.

This sequence joins TRBV6-5 and TRBJ1-4; no clear D. Trimming shortened V by 5 bases and J by 0 bases, and 10 bases separated the two germline ends. The CDR3 has 15 residues. In germline, CDR1 is MNHEY, CDR2 SVGAGI. CDR3 in DNA: TGTGCCAGCAGTCCCACGAGGGCAACTAATGAAAAACTGTTTTTT. It yields the protein CASSPTRATNEKLFF.

The chain couples TRBV2 to TRBJ2-2, with unresolved D. The V end lost 6 bases, the J end lost 0 bases, and 11 bases lay between the germline ends. In germline, CDR1 is SNHLY, CDR2 FYNNEI. The CDR3 consists of 15 residues. CDR3 in amino acids: CASRRQLANTGELFF. The CDR3, as DNA: TGTGCCAGCAGAAGACAACTCGCGAACACCGGGGAGCTGTTTTTT.

The CDR3 region is CASSLGLAGNEQFF. CDR3 sequence (DNA): TGCGCCAGCAGCTTGGGTCTAGCGGGGAATGAGCAGTTCTTC. The genes are TRBV5-1 and TRBJ2-1; 9 bases line up with TRBD2. Germline CDR1 reads SGHRS; CDR2 reads YFSETQ. The CDR3 covers 14 residues. The V gene end was trimmed by 0 bases and the J gene end by 7 bases; junction bases not matched to a gene: 2.

V usage is TRBV28 and J usage is TRBJ2-3, with D perhaps TRBD1 (5 bases). Germline CDR1 is MDHEN and CDR2 is SYDVKM. V lost 5 bases and J 4 bases, leaving 25 bases between the germline ends. The CDR3 has 18 residues. The CDR3 DNA reads TGTGCCAGCAGTCCGGTTGGAGACAGCTACCTAGGAGCAGATACGCAGTATTTT. Translated: CASSPVGDSYLGADTQYF.

This chain links TRBV6-5 with TRBJ2-5; D possibly corresponds to TRBD2 (5 bases). The CDR3 is 16 amino acids. Germline V CDR1 and CDR2: MNHEY, SVGAGI. The V gene lost 0 bases and the J gene lost 1 base, with 12 bases spanning the gap. The CDR3 here is CASSYSRAVGQETQYF. CDR3 DNA sequence: TGTGCCAGCAGTTACTCGCGGGCTGTGGGCCAAGAGACCCAGTACTTC.